Each of the 7 T cell receptor beta chains below was sequenced from the same sample in a study of T cells in Graves' hyperthyroidism and ophthalmopathy. Amplification yielded TCR beta CDR3 regions, with RNA transcripts as the source. The HTBI primer set served for first-round RT-PCR of the TCR CDR3. In TCRdb, the multiplex PCR reads were re-called with MiXCR into one record per CDR3 protein. The repertoire holds hundreds of thousands of distinct CDR3 sequences, with more than 15% as singletons. Specimen: blood. The receptors come from a woman under 30 with Graves' hyperthyroidism.

This clonotype has at least ten counts. The chain couples TRBV19 to TRBJ1-1; 8 bases line up with TRBD1. Germline CDR1 LNHDA, CDR2 SQIVND (reference sequence). The CDR3 extends over 15 amino acids. The trim removed 5 bases at V and 4 bases at J, leaving 9 bases unmatched. CDR3 residues: CASSPDRGWVTEAFF. The DNA for the CDR3 is TGTGCCAGTAGTCCCGACAGGGGATGGGTCACTGAAGCTTTCTTT.

The chain carries TRBV11-2 and TRBJ2-1; TRBD2 might be the D (6 bases). Germline V gene sequence: CDR1 SGHAT, CDR2 FQNNGV. Trimming left V 5 bases short and J 4 bases short, with 15 bases between. The CDR3 is made up of 15 amino acids. CDR3 nucleotides: TGTGCCAGCAGCCCCGGGGGAACGACTTACAATGAGCAGTTCTTC. The encoded protein is CASSPGGTTYNEQFF.

This clonotype has ten or more counts. This chain connects TRBV11-3 to TRBJ1-1; tentatively, D is TRBD1 (5 bases). With 1 base removed from V and 4 bases from J, the gap between germline ends came to 10 bases. CDR3 length: 14 residues. The germline V gene encodes CDR1 SGHNT and CDR2 YENEEA. Written as DNA, the CDR3 is TGTGCCAGCAGCTTAGGGGCAGGGTCCACTGAAGCTTTCTTT. Translated, it gives CASSLGAGSTEAFF.

This clonotype was detected ten times or more. The CDR3 region has the DNA TGTGCCAGCAGCATCGGGATAGGGCGGGATGCTGAGCAGTTCTTC. Translation: CASSIGIGRDAEQFF. The rearrangement joins TRBV7-2 to TRBJ2-1, with a possible D match to TRBD2 (6 bases). The CDR3 loop spans 15 amino acids. Germline lookup yields CDR1 SGHTA and CDR2 FQGNSA. Trimming stripped 5 bases from V and 9 bases from J, with 20 bases between.

The sample holds many counts of this clonotype. V usage is TRBV2 and J usage is TRBJ1-2; possibly TRBD1 for D (5 bases). The V gene lost 4 bases and the J gene lost 2 bases, with 14 bases spanning the gap. This CDR3 spans 15 amino acids. Germline V gives CDR1 SNHLY, CDR2 FYNNEI. Written as DNA, the CDR3 is TGTGCCAGCAGTGGAACAGGAGACCCGAACTATGGCTACACCTTC. Translation gives CASSGTGDPNYGYTF.

This clonotype was detected a few times. CDR3 region: CASSLPNEQFF. CDR3 coding DNA: TGTGCCAGCAGCTTGCCCAATGAGCAGTTCTTC. The chain uses TRBV5-6 and TRBJ2-1; unclear D gene. Per germline, CDR1 SGHDT and CDR2 YYEEEE. V was clipped by 1 base and J by 6 bases, with 2 bases between them. The CDR3 is 11 residues long.

This clonotype was counted a few times. The chain joins TRBV15 to TRBJ2-3; D perhaps matches TRBD1 (5 bases). The V gene lost 0 bases and the J gene lost 3 bases, with 10 bases spanning the gap. In germline, CDR1 is LNHNV, CDR2 YYDKDF (reference sequence). This CDR3 contains 15 residues. Here the CDR3 reads CATSRDLGVTDTQYF. The CDR3 nucleotides are TGTGCCACCAGCAGAGATTTAGGGGTTACAGATACGCAGTATTTT.